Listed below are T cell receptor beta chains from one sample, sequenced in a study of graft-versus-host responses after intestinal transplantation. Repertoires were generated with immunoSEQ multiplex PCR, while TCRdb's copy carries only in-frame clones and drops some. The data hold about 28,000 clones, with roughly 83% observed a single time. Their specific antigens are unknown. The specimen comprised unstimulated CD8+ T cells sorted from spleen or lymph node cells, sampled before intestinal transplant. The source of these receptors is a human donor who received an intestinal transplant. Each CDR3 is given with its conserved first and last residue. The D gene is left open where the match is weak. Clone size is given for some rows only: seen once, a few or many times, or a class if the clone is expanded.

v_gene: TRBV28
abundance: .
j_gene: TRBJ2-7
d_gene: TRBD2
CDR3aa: CASSFWLSGRNEQYF
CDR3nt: TGTGCCAGCAGTTTCTGGCTTAGCGGGAGAAACGAGCAGTACTTC

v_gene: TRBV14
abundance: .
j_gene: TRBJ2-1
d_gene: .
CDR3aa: CASSQDQERQHYNEQFF
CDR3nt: TGTGCCAGCAGCCAAGATCAAGAGCGTCAGCACTACAATGAGCAGTTCTTC

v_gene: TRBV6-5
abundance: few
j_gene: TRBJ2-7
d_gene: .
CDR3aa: CASHPSTPGEEQYF
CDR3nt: TGTGCCAGCCACCCCTCGACCCCAGGCGAGGAGCAGTACTTC

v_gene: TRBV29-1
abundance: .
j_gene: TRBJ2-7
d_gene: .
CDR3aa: CSVLGWTDEQYF
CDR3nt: TGCAGCGTCCTCGGATGGACAGACGAGCAGTACTTC

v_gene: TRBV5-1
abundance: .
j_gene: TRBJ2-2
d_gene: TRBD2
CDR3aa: CASSPWPGLAGVINTGELFF
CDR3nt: TGCGCCAGCAGCCCCTGGCCGGGACTAGCGGGAGTAATTAACACCGGGGAGCTGTTTTTT

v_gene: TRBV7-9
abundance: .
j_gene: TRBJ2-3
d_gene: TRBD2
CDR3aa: CASSPASGGWADTQYF
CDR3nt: TGTGCCAGCAGCCCCGCTAGCGGCGGGTGGGCAGATACGCAGTATTTT

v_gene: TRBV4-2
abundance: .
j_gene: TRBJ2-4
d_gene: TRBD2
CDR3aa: CASSQVTSGGAWDIQYF
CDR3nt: TGTGCCAGCAGCCAAGTGACGAGCGGGGGGGCCTGGGACATTCAGTACTTC

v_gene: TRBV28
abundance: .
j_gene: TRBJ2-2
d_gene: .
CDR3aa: CASRPRGASGELFF
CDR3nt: TGTGCCAGCAGGCCCAGGGGCGCGAGCGGGGAGCTGTTTTTT

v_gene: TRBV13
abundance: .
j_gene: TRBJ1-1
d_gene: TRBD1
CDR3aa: CASSLLYGTGGVTEAFF
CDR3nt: TGTGCCAGCAGCTTACTGTATGGGACAGGGGGCGTCACTGAAGCTTTCTTT

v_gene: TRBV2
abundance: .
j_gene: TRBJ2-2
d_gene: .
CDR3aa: CASGSRGNTGELFF
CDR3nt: TGTGCCAGCGGGAGCAGGGGGAACACCGGGGAGCTGTTTTTT

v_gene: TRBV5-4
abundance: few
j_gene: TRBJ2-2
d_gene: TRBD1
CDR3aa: CAITAMGQGDTGELFF
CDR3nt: TGTGCCATCACCGCCATGGGACAGGGAGACACCGGGGAGCTGTTTTTT

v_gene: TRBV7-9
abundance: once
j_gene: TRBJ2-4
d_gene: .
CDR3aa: CASSLVGTGLTVLKNIQYF
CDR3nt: TGTGCCAGCAGCTTAGTTGGCACAGGGCTGACAGTGCTCAAAAACATTCAGTACTTC

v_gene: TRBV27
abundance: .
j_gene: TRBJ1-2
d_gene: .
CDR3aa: CASSLAGGGWAGYTF
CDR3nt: TGTGCCAGCAGTTTGGCTGGCGGGGGCTGGGCTGGCTACACCTTC

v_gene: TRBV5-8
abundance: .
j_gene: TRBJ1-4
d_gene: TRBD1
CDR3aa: CASSLGRGRSGKLFF
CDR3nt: TGTGCCAGCAGCTTGGGCAGGGGGCGTTCAGGAAAACTGTTTTTT

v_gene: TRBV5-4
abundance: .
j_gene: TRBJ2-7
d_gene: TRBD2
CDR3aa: CASSRGLASYEQYF
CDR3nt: TGTGCCAGCAGCCGAGGACTAGCGAGCTACGAGCAGTACTTC

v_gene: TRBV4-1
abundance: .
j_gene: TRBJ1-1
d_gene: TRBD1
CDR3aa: CASSQDYQGGTEAFF
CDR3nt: TGCGCCAGCAGCCAAGATTACCAGGGGGGCACTGAAGCTTTCTTT

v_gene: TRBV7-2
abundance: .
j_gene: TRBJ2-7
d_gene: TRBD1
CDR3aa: CASSLARTGGHEQYF
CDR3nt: TGTGCCAGCAGCTTAGCCCGGACAGGGGGTCACGAGCAGTACTTC

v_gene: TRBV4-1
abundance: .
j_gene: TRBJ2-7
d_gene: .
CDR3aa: CASSQGLDSRYEQYF
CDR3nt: TGCGCCAGCAGCCAAGGCCTGGACAGCCGCTACGAGCAGTACTTC